The source of this T cell receptor (beta chain) is a study of blood T cell repertoires in COVID-19. Study summary: The origin of the acute and convalescent COVID-19 samples was the United States, Italy and Spain. Sources were T cells, B-cell-depleted T cells, or PBMCs; the material itself was cDNA or gDNA.

The germline V and J ends were trimmed by 5 bases and 0 bases, with 3 bases remaining between them. Germline V gene sequence: CDR1 KGHSH, CDR2 LQKENI. This CDR3 has 12 residues. Authors' methods: Reference gene primer amplification gave estimated nucleated cell counts. TCRdb's copy holds only in-frame clones and misses some; the assay was immunoSEQ multiplex PCR. The V and J calls and clone size are taken from that table; D and trimming were inferred from the DNA. The sample consists of 120,000 or so clones, almost 80% of them appearing once. The origin of this receptor is a human donor in a cohort sampled during active COVID-19. This chain uses TRBV18 with TRBJ2-3; the D is unclear. The sample taken for sequencing was peripheral blood. CDR3 DNA sequence: TGTGCCAGCTCATCTAGCACAGATACGCAGTATTTT. The encoded protein is CASSSSTDTQYF. Based on the CDR3 plus reference TRBV18 and TRBJ2-3, the full variable domain is NAGVMQNPRHLVRRRGQEARLRCSPMKGHSHVYWYRQLPEEGLKFMVYLQKENIIDESGMPKERFSAEFPKEGPSILRIQQVVRGDSAAYFCASSSSTDTQYFGPGTRLTVL.